The clone carrying this TCR beta chain was observed many times. The antigen remains unidentified. The data were taken from a study of shared clonotypes between healthy human individuals. Study context: Three plates were used per donor for CD4 naive, three for CD4 memory, two for CD8 naive and one for CD8 memory. Whole-study findings and limits: The study found lower generation probabilities in non-shared clonotypes than in those shared by all four donors.

TCRdb's table, derived via immunoSEQ multiplex PCR, lists solely in-frame clones and lacks some. The table has 900,000 to 1,200,000 clones, 75% to 85% seen once; the top ten hold roughly 0.65%. V lost 3 bases to trimming and J lost 4 bases, with 9 bases between them. Germline-derived CDR1 and CDR2 are MDHEN and SYDVKM. This CDR3 region has 13 residues. Sequencing was done on a sample of memory CD4+ T cells from PBMCs. Subset noted: CD45RA-negative fraction. The rearrangement uses TRBV28 and TRBJ1-2; no definite D call. The sequence was obtained from a man aged 18 to 29 in good health. Some clones in this sample may be carry-over from other donors' samples. The CDR3 spells CASSLAAPYGYTF. The CDR3 DNA is TGTGCCAGCAGTTTGGCGGCTCCCTATGGCTACACCTTC.